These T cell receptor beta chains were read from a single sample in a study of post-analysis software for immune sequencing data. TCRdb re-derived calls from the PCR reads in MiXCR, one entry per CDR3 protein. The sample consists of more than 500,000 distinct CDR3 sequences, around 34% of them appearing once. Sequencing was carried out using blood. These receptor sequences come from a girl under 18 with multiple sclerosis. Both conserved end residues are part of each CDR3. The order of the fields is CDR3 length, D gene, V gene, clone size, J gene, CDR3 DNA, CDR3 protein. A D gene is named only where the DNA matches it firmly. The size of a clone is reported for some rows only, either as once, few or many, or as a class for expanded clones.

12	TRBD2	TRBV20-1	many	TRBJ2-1	TGCAGCAGCGGGGGGAATTTCGATGAGCAGTTCTTC	CSSGGNFDEQFF
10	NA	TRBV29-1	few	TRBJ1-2	TGCAGCGTTGAATGGAGGGGCTACACCTTC	CSVEWRGYTF
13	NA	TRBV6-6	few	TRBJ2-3	TGTGCCAGCATCTGGGGAACCGGGTCTACGCAGTATTTT	CASIWGTGSTQYF
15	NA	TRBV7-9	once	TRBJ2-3	TGTGCCAGCTCCCCCCCGACGCTGCGAACAGATACGCAGTATTTT	CASSPPTLRTDTQYF
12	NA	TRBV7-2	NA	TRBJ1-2	TGTGCCAGCCGGGGACTTTCCAGGAGCTACACCTTC	CASRGLSRSYTF
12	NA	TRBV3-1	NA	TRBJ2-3	TGTGCCAGCTTAGGACCGACAGATACGCAGTATTTT	CASLGPTDTQYF
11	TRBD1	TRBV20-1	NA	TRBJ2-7	TGCAGTGCTTCCGGACAGGGAAACCAGTACTTC	CSASGQGNQYF
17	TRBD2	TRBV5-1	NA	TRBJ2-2	TGCGCCAGCAGAGCTACTCTAGCGGGGGATGACGTCGGGGAGCTGTTTTTT	CASRATLAGDDVGELFF
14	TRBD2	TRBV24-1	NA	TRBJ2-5	TGTGCCACCAGGGATCGGACTAGTCGGAAGACCCAGTACTTC	CATRDRTSRKTQYF
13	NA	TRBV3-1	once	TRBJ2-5	TGTGCCAGCAGCCCGACTCGGTTCTCTGCCCAGTACTTC	CASSPTRFSAQYF
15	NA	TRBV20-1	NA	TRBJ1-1	TGCAGTGGAACCCTTCTCGGACAGACGAACACTGAAGCTTTCTTT	CSGTLLGQTNTEAFF
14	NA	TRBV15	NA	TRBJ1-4	TGTGCCACCAGCAGGACAGCAACTAATGAAAAACTGTTTTTT	CATSRTATNEKLFF
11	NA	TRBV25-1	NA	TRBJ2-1	TGTGCCAGCAGTGAGTTCAATGAGCAGTTCTTC	CASSEFNEQFF
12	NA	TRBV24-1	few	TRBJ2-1	TGTGCCACCAGTGATTTGTGGGGGCGCGGGTTCTTC	CATSDLWGRGFF
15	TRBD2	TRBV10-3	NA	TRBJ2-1	TGTGCCATCAGGGGGACTAGCGGGGGGGCCAATGAGCAGTTCTTC	CAIRGTSGGANEQFF
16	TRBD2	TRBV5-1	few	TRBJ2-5	TGCGCCAGCAGCAGGACTAGCGGGGGGGTGGTCGAGACCCAGTACTTC	CASSRTSGGVVETQYF
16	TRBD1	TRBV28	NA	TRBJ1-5	TGTGCCGGCAGTCTTGCCTGGGACAGCAGCAATCAGCCCCAGCATTTT	CAGSLAWDSSNQPQHF
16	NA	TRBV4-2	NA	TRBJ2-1	TGTGCCAGCAGCCAAGATTCTAGCAGAAAGCCCATCGTTAAGTTCTTC	CASSQDSSRKPIVKFF
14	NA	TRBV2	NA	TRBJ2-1	TGTGCCAGCAGTGAATCGCGACTTCCGGATGAGCAGTTCTTC	CASSESRLPDEQFF
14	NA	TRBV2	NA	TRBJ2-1	TGTGCCAGCAGTGGTGATGCATCCTACAATGAGCAGTTCTTC	CASSGDASYNEQFF
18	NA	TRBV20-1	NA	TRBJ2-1	TGCAGTGCCAAAGACCCCTCCCGGTACAGGGCGGACTACAATGAGCAGTTCTTC	CSAKDPSRYRADYNEQFF
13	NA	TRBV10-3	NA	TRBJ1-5	TGTGCCATCAGTGAGTCGGGGTCCCAGCCCCAGCATTTT	CAISESGSQPQHF
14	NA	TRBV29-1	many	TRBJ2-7	TGCAGCGTTGTGTGGCTGACAGGTCCCTACGAGCAGTACTTC	CSVVWLTGPYEQYF
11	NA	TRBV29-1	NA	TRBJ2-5	TGCAGCGTTGCCCACCAAGAGACCCAGTACTTC	CSVAHQETQYF
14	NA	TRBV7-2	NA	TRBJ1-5	TGTGCCAGCAGCTCAGTTACGGGCAATCAGCCCCAGCATTTT	CASSSVTGNQPQHF
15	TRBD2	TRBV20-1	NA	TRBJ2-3	TGCAGTGCTAGCTCCAGGGCGGGGGGCACAGATACGCAGTATTTT	CSASSRAGGTDTQYF
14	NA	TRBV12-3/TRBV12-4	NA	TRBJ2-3	TGTGCCAGCAGTTTTATTAGGACAACAGATACGCAGTATTTT	CASSFIRTTDTQYF
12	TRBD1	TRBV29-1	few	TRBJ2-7	TGCAGCGTGACAGGGGGGAGGAACGAGCAGTACTTC	CSVTGGRNEQYF
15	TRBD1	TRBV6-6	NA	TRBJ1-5	TGTGCCAGCAGTTACAGCCAGGGGGCCCGTCAGCCCCAGCATTTT	CASSYSQGARQPQHF
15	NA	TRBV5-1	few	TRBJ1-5	TGCGCCAGCAGCTTGGGTCCTCGGGCCGAACAGCCCCAGCATTTT	CASSLGPRAEQPQHF
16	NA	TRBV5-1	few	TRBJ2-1	TGCGCCAGCAGCTTTCCAGGGACGGCGTTCAACAATGAGCAGTTCTTC	CASSFPGTAFNNEQFF
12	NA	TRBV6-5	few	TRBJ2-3	TGTGGGAGTGGTTCCCCCACAGATACGCAGTATTTT	CGSGSPTDTQYF
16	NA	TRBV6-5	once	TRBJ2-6	TGTGCCAGCAGTCTGAGTGTGGGGGTTGGGGCCAACGTCCTGACTTTC	CASSLSVGVGANVLTF
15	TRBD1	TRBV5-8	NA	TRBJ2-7	TGTGCCAGCAGCATGCCAAGGACAGGGAACTACGAGCAGTACTTC	CASSMPRTGNYEQYF
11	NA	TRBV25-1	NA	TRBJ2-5	TGTGCCAGCTCGATTAAAGAGACCCAGTACTTC	CASSIKETQYF
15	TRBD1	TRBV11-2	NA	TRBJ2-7	TGTGCCAGCAGCTCAATCGGGGGGACAGGGCCCGAGCAGTACTTC	CASSSIGGTGPEQYF
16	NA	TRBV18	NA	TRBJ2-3	TGTGCCAGCTCACCACTAAGCCAGGGAGGCACAGATACGCAGTATTTT	CASSPLSQGGTDTQYF
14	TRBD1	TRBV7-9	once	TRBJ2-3	TGTGCCAGCAGCTACCCAGGGGGCGCAGATACGCAGGATTTT	CASSYPGGADTQDF
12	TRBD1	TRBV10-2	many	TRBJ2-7	TGCGCCAGCAGAGGACAGGGCTACGAGCAGTACTTC	CASRGQGYEQYF
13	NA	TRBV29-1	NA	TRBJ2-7	TGCAGCGGAGGGGCAGGGGCTCCTTACGAGCAGTACTTC	CSGGAGAPYEQYF
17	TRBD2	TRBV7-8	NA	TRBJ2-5	TGTGCCAGCAGCTTCCCCTGGGGAAGCGGGGAACAAGAGACCCAGTACTTC	CASSFPWGSGEQETQYF
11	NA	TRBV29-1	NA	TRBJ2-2	TGCAGCGTTACAGTCACCGGGGAGCTGTTTTTT	CSVTVTGELFF
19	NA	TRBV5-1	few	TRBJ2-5	TGCGCCAGCAGGCTAGGGGGGACTCTCGGCGCGACGTACCAAGAGACCCAGTACTTC	CASRLGGTLGATYQETQYF
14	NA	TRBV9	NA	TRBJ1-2	TGTGCCAGCAGCGAGAGGACAGCCAGCATGAGCTACACCTTC	CASSERTASMSYTF
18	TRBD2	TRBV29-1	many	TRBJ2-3	TGCAGCGGACGGATTCGCGGGGGGAATTCGGACCTCACAGATACGCAGTATTTT	CSGRIRGGNSDLTDTQYF
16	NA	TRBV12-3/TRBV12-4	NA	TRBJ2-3	TGTGTCAGCAGTTCCTACCTACGGGGAGATCCAGATACGCAGTATTTT	CVSSSYLRGDPDTQYF
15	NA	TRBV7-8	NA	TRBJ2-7	TGTGCCAGCAGCTTAGGATATGAAGGTGGCTACGAGCAGTACTTC	CASSLGYEGGYEQYF
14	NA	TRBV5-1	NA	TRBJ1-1	TGCGCCAGCAGCTTCTATGGGGAGAACACTGAAGCTTTCTTT	CASSFYGENTEAFF
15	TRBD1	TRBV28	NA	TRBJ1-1	TGTGCCAGCAGTCTACCACAGGGGCGGAACACTGAAGCTTTCTTT	CASSLPQGRNTEAFF
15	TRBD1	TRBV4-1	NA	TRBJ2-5	TGCGCCAGCAGCCCCCCGACTGACAGGGAAGAGACCCAGTACTTC	CASSPPTDREETQYF
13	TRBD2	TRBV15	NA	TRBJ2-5	TGTGCCACCAGCACAGGACTAGCAGAGACCCAGTACTTC	CATSTGLAETQYF
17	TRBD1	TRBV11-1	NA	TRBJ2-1	TGTGCCAGCAGCTTTGACGCTGTAGGGGGCTACTACAATGAGCAGTTCTTC	CASSFDAVGGYYNEQFF
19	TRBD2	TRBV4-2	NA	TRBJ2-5	TGTGCCAGCAGCCAAGATTTTGAGACTAGCGGGTTCTTACAAGAGACCCAGTACTTC	CASSQDFETSGFLQETQYF
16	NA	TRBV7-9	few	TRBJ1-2	TGTGCCAGCAGCCCCCTCGACAGTCCCTACTACTATGGCTACACCTTC	CASSPLDSPYYYGYTF
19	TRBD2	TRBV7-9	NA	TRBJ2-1	TGTGCCAGCAGCTTAGAGGCGCTAGCGGGGGATCCGCCCGGAAATGAGCAGTTCTTC	CASSLEALAGDPPGNEQFF
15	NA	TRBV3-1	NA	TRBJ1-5	TGTGCCAGCAGCCAAGAGGGTAGGAACAATCAGCCCCAGCATTTT	CASSQEGRNNQPQHF